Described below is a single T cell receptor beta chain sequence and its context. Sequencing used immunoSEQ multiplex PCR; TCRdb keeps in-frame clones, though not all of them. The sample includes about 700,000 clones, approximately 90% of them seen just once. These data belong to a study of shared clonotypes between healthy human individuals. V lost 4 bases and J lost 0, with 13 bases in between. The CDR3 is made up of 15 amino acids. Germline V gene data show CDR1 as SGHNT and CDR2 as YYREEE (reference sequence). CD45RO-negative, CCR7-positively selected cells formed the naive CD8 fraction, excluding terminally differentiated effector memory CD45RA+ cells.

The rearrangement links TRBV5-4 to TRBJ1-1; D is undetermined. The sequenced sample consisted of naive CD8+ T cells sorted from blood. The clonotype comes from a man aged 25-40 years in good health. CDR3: CASSPIETMNTEAFF. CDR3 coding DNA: TGTGCCAGCAGCCCCATTGAGACCATGAACACTGAAGCTTTCTTT.